This T cell receptor beta chain was observed in a study of vaccination effects on CD4 cells after COVID-19. Expansion of antigen-specific CD4+ T cells with viral peptide pools was carried out by the ViraFEST assay before sequencing. Isolating CD4+ T cells followed approximately nine days of culture. Everyone in the study got two shots of either the BNT162b2 or mRNA-1273 vaccine. Sequenced by immunoSEQ multiplex PCR; TCRdb stores in-frame clones only, minus some. The sample gives about 69,000 clones, about 80% of which show up once; more than 0.85% is in the top ten. Worth noting for this clone: What it binds is unknown.

CDR3 length: 15 amino acids. Germline V gene sequence: CDR1 MNHEY, CDR2 SVGEGT. V shed 6 bases and J shed 4 bases, with 13 bases lying between them. The clonotype comes from a human donor who received a COVID-19 vaccine. Here the sequenced sample was CD4+ T cells from PBMCs cultured with HCoV-OC43 spike peptides, taken after COVID-19 vaccination. The subset: HCoV-OC43 spike overlapping peptide pool stimulation. The chain recombines TRBV6-2 or TRBV6-3 with TRBJ2-6; weak D call: TRBD1 (5 bases). CDR3: CASSPLQVGANVLTF. CDR3 nucleotide sequence: TGTGCCAGCAGCCCTCTACAGGTCGGGGCCAACGTCCTGACTTTC.